This record concerns one TCR beta chain sequence. These data belong to a study of Ad26.COV2.S vaccination and SARS-CoV-2 variants. Study background: Ad26.COV2.S given intramuscularly, once or twice 56 days apart.

The CDR3 has 14 residues. Germline V gives CDR1 LNHDA, CDR2 SQIVND (reference sequence). Trimming shortened V by 1 base and J by 3 bases, and 9 bases separated the two germline ends. Treatment indicated: around 19 received Ad26.COV2.S at low or high dose, single or two shots; 5 received placebo; per-sample allocation not given. On day 63 after the first injection, vaccine and placebo recipients gave samples. This table comes from immunoSEQ multiplex PCR, and its TCRdb copy is limited to in-frame clones, with some not included. The repertoire consists of about 350,000 clones, with approximately 84% occurring once and the leading ten covering 3% to 4%.

The receptor comes from a person aged 18-65 years who received the Ad26.COV2.S COVID-19 vaccine or a placebo. Here the sequenced sample was peripheral blood, taken in a trial of Ad26.COV2.S vaccine versus placebo. The chain is built from TRBV19 and TRBJ2-5; weak D call: TRBD2 (6 bases). The CDR3 spells CASSIGTGEETQYF. As DNA, the CDR3 is TGTGCCAGTAGTATAGGAACGGGAGAAGAGACCCAGTACTTC.